This TCR beta chain was found in a study of radiotherapy plus CTLA-4 blockade in lung cancer. The protocol was immunoSEQ multiplex PCR, while the TCRdb copy is restricted to in-frame clones and leaves out a portion. The sample includes tens of thousands of clones, roughly 77% of them seen just once. Study findings and constraints: The study found tumor-derived TCR clones expanded in blood after radiotherapy plus ipilimumab. Early clonal dynamics of blood T cells, together with interferon-beta, were reported as the best response predictor.

As to this clone: Antigen: not known.

The CDR3 extends over 15 amino acids. Germline CDR1 is SGHRS and CDR2 is YFSETQ. Between the trimmed V and J ends, which lost 4 bases and 7 bases, there was a span of 20 bases. Focal radiation with ipilimumab CTLA-4 blockade was given to patients with chemo-refractory metastatic non-small-cell lung cancer. The TCR sequence derives from a human donor with non-small cell lung cancer who had a complete response to radiotherapy plus ipilimumab. The material was peripheral blood, obtained from a patient treated with radiotherapy plus ipilimumab. The chain couples TRBV5-1 to TRBJ1-1; D might be TRBD1 (5 bases). In nucleotides, the CDR3 is TGCGCCAGCAGCCCCTACCTGGGGGGATCGGGTGAAGCTTTCTTT. Translation gives CASSPYLGGSGEAFF.